This T cell receptor (beta chain) was captured by sequencing in a study of shared clonotypes between healthy human individuals. Study results and caveats: Researchers sampled only blood; tissue repertoires likely differ.

Assay used: immunoSEQ multiplex PCR; TCRdb lists only in-frame clones, some missing. Of over a million clones in the sample, about 80% are singletons; the top ten hold 0.55% to 0.7%. Notes on this clone: Its matching antigen is unknown. A read error is possible here, since a much larger clone lies one base away. The sample contains more than one DNA sequence encoding this CDR3.

The sequence came from a young man in good health. Some clones in this sample may be carry-over from other donors' samples. Sequencing used memory CD4+ T cells from PBMCs. Sample subset: CD45RA-negative fraction.

The CDR3 spells CASSRGTSGYNEQFF. The CDR3 bases are TGCGCCAGCAGCCGCGGGACTAGCGGTTACAATGAGCAGTTCTTC. The gene calls are TRBV5-1 and TRBJ2-1; 11 nucleotides match TRBD2. Germline V gene lookup returns CDR1 SGHRS and CDR2 YFSETQ. Losses at the gene ends were 4 bases for V and 4 bases for J; bases not matched to a gene: 4. The CDR3 runs 15 residues.